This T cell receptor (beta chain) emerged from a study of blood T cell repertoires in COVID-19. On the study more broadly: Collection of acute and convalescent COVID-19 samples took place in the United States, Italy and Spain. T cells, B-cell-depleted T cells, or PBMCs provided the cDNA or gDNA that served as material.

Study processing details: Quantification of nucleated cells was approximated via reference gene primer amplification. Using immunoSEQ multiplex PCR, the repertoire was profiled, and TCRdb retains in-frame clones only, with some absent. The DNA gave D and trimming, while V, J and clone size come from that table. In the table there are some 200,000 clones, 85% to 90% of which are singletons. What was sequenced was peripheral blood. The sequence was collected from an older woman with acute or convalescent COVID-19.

CDR3 DNA sequence: TGTGCCAGCAGCTATTATAGCGGGGGGGCGTCAGATACGCAGTATTTT. Its protein is CASSYYSGGASDTQYF. The chain has TRBV7-2 and TRBJ2-3; TRBD2 agrees at 11 bases. This CDR3 contains 16 residues. Trimming at V came to 4 bases and at J to 4 bases, leaving 7 bases not matched to a gene. The germline V gene encodes CDR1 SGHTA and CDR2 FQGNSA.